This entry lists 25 T cell receptor beta chains sequenced from one sample in a study of cytomegalovirus exposure and HLA in healthy donors. With 60 Vbeta and 13 Jbeta primers, the PCR was carried out. This table comes from immunoSEQ multiplex PCR, and its TCRdb copy is limited to in-frame clones, with some not included. The table shows 95,000 to 110,000 clones, with more than 75% occurring only once. Sequenced input: PBMCs. Receptor source: a woman between 18 and 30 years old in good health and CMV-seropositive.

Here the CDR3 DNA reads TGTGCCAGCAGCTTTGTTAGCGGGGCGAGCTCCTACGAGCAGTACTTC. Amino acids: CASSFVSGASSYEQYF. This chain connects TRBV13 to TRBJ2-7; 8 bases fit TRBD2. Germline CDR1 and CDR2: PRHDT and FYEKMQ (reference sequence). This CDR3 region has 16 residues. J gave up 0 bases and V 3 bases, and 7 bases lay outside the gene matches.

This sequence joins TRBV6-1 and TRBJ2-1, with 8 bases lining up with TRBD1. Germline V gives CDR1 MNHNS, CDR2 SASEGT. The CDR3 is made up of 14 amino acids. V trimming: 6 bases; J trimming: 8 bases; junction bases outside the gene matches: 9. This chain's CDR3 is CASRPGTGQDEQFF. The CDR3 region has the DNA TGTGCCAGCAGACCCGGGACAGGTCAGGATGAGCAGTTCTTC.

V is TRBV4-3 and J is TRBJ2-6; 14 nucleotides line up with TRBD2. There are 18 residues in the CDR3. The V gene end was trimmed by 1 base and the J gene end by 2 bases; junction bases not matched to a gene: 1. From germline, CDR1 is LGHNA and CDR2 YSLEER. CDR3 in amino acids: CASSQGLAGGPGANVLTF. The CDR3 DNA reads as TGCGCCAGCAGCCAAGGACTAGCGGGAGGGCCTGGGGCCAACGTCCTGACTTTC.

This chain connects TRBV5-6 to TRBJ1-4, with 12 nucleotides matching TRBD1. Unmatched junction bases numbered 4, after V lost 3 bases and J lost 7 bases. CDR3 size: 15 residues. The germline CDR1 and CDR2 sequences are SGHDT and YYEEEE. Here the CDR3 DNA reads TGTGCCAGCAGCTGGGGGACAGGGGGCCGTGAAAAACTGTTTTTT. It encodes CASSWGTGGREKLFF.

This clone has only one observation. V gene TRBV19 combines with J gene TRBJ2-1, with TRBD2 matching 8 bases. Looked up from germline, CDR1 is LNHDA and CDR2 is SQIVND (reference sequence). There are 18 residues in the CDR3. V shed 5 bases, J shed 3 bases, and the junction held 15 bases outside the gene matches. CDR3 residues: CASSRAGAGITIYNEQFF. The CDR3 DNA is TGTGCCAGTAGTCGAGCGGGGGCGGGTATCACCATCTACAATGAGCAGTTCTTC.

This chain connects TRBV28 to TRBJ2-7; a possible D gene is TRBD2 (6 bases). The V gene's germline CDR1 is MDHEN and CDR2 SYDVKM. Trimming left V 8 bases short and J 0 bases short, with 14 bases between. The CDR3 is 14 amino acids. The chain's CDR3 is CASRPRGSSYEQYF. The CDR3 coding sequence is TGTGCCAGCCGACCCCGGGGGAGCTCCTACGAGCAGTACTTC.

The CDR3 reads CASSPGSQGMAEAFF. CDR3 DNA: TGTGCCAGCTCACCAGGCTCACAGGGGATGGCTGAAGCTTTCTTT. This chain joins TRBV18 and TRBJ1-1; 7 nucleotides line up with TRBD1. The length of the CDR3 is 15 residues. J was trimmed by 6 bases and V by 2 bases; bases with no gene match: 9. CDR1 and CDR2 from the germline V gene are KGHSH and LQKENI.

The chain uses TRBV5-4 and TRBJ2-1; 12 bases match TRBD2. Trimming removed 3 bases from V and 4 bases from J; junction bases left unmatched: 2. The length of the CDR3 is 15 residues. Germline CDR1 reads SGHNT; CDR2 reads YYREEE (reference sequence). The CDR3 reads CASSSGTSGYNEQFF. CDR3 in DNA: TGTGCCAGCAGCTCCGGGACTAGCGGGTACAATGAGCAGTTCTTC.

The chain carries TRBV6-5 and TRBJ2-7, with TRBD1 identical over 9 bases. CDR3 length: 14 residues. Trimming removed 4 bases from V and 3 bases from J; junction bases left unmatched: 4. Germline values: CDR1 MNHEY, CDR2 SVGAGI. In nucleotides, the CDR3 is TGTGCCAGCAGTTGGGGGACAGGGATCTACGAGCAGTACTTC. It translates to CASSWGTGIYEQYF.

Here the CDR3 reads CASSERQGGPTNEKLFF. CDR3 nucleotide sequence: TGTGCCAGCAGTGAACGGCAGGGTGGCCCAACTAATGAAAAACTGTTTTTT. This chain links TRBV2 with TRBJ1-4; tentative D call: TRBD1 (5 bases). The CDR3 loop spans 17 amino acids. Germline CDR1 is SNHLY and CDR2 is FYNNEI. V was pared by 2 bases and J by 0 bases, with 13 bases between.

This clone was seen only once. The V call is TRBV4-2, the J call TRBJ2-7; a possible D gene is TRBD2 (6 bases). V dropped 3 bases and J dropped 6 bases, with 18 bases sitting between them. The CDR3 runs 15 residues. Germline V CDR1 and CDR2: LGHNA, YNFKEQ. The DNA for the CDR3 is TGTGCCAGCAGCCAGGGACTTTCACCCTCTCCCGAGCAGTACTTC. Its translation: CASSQGLSPSPEQYF.

The J gene is TRBJ1-1, the V gene TRBV29-1; D remains ambiguous. Germline CDR1 SQVTM, CDR2 ANQGSEA. The ends were cut back, 7 bases at V and 0 bases at J, with 15 bases in the middle. The CDR3 length is 14 residues. In DNA, the CDR3 is TGCAGCGCCGAGGGCTTACTCATGAACACTGAAGCTTTCTTT. It translates to CSAEGLLMNTEAFF.

The chain is built from TRBV9 and TRBJ1-2, with a possible D match to TRBD1 (6 bases). The germline V gene encodes CDR1 SGDLS and CDR2 YYNGEE. The CDR3 is 14 amino acids. Trimming pared 3 bases from V and 8 bases from J, leaving 17 bases between. For the CDR3, the DNA is TGTGCCAGCAGCGAGGGGGGGTTCCAGCGCGGCTACACCTTC. This translates into CASSEGGFQRGYTF.

The gene calls are TRBV7-2 and TRBJ2-5; unclear D gene. CDR1 and CDR2 (germline): SGHTA, FQGNSA. The CDR3 has 12 amino acids. The germline V and J ends were trimmed by 4 bases and 2 bases, with 5 bases remaining between them. In DNA, the CDR3 is TGTGCCAGCAGCTACAAACAAGAGACCCAGTACTTC. Translating gives CASSYKQETQYF.

This clone was detected a few times. This rearrangement joins TRBV28 to TRBJ2-7, with D possibly being TRBD1 (6 bases). Germline assignment: CDR1 MDHEN and CDR2 SYDVKM. The V end lost 4 bases, the J end lost 5 bases, and 15 bases lay between the germline ends. The CDR3 has 14 residues. In nucleotides, the CDR3 is TGTGCCAGCAGTTCCACCCCACACAGGGACGAGCAGTACTTC. Translating it yields CASSSTPHRDEQYF.

The chain recombines TRBV28 with TRBJ1-2; D possibly corresponds to TRBD1 (6 bases). The ends were cut back, 3 bases at V and 5 bases at J, with 16 bases in the middle. The CDR3 consists of 15 residues. CDR1 and CDR2 (germline): MDHEN, SYDVKM. In DNA form, the CDR3 reads TGTGCCAGCAGTTTTTCTGGACAGCCGAATTATGGCTACACCTTC. Translated: CASSFSGQPNYGYTF.

This clone was detected only a few times. The genes are TRBV19 and TRBJ2-5, with D maybe TRBD1 (6 bases). Germline-derived CDR1 and CDR2 are LNHDA and SQIVND (reference sequence). The V end lost 5 bases, the J end lost 5 bases, and 15 bases lay between the germline ends. The CDR3 is made up of 14 amino acids. The chain's CDR3 is CASSQAGARETQYF. In DNA form, the CDR3 reads TGTGCCAGTAGTCAGGCAGGGGCCAGGGAGACCCAGTACTTC.

The J gene is TRBJ1-3, the V gene TRBV5-4, with unresolved D. Trimming took 2 bases from V and 1 from J, leaving 7 bases between them. The CDR3 sequence is 14 residues long. The germline V gene has CDR1 SGHNT and CDR2 YYREEE (reference sequence). The CDR3, as DNA: TGTGCCAGCAGCTTCACAGATTCTGGAAACACCATATATTTT. It translates to CASSFTDSGNTIYF.

This sequence joins TRBV7-8 and TRBJ1-1; 7 bases align to TRBD1. This CDR3 contains 13 residues. Germline trimming cut 5 bases from V and 11 bases from J; bases unmatched to any gene: 11. Germline V gene data show CDR1 as SGHVS and CDR2 as FQNEAQ. The CDR3 DNA is TGTGCCAGCAGCCCCCGGACAGGCCCAGGGGCTTTCTTT. This codes for CASSPRTGPGAFF.

The rearrangement links TRBV27 to TRBJ2-7, with 9 bases aligning to TRBD2. Germline V gene sequence: CDR1 MNHEY, CDR2 SMNVEV (reference sequence). This CDR3 is built from 15 residues. Trimming removed 8 bases from V and 6 bases from J; junction bases left unmatched: 14. The DNA for the CDR3 is TGTGCCAGCTGGACTTCTCGCGGGAGGGCCGCCGAGCAGTACTTC. Its protein product is CASWTSRGRAAEQYF.

The chain employs TRBV6-1 and TRBJ2-7; TRBD1 aligns across 9 bases. The CDR3 is 15 amino acids. V lost 7 bases, J lost 0 bases, and 7 bases stayed unmatched. The germline CDR1 and CDR2 sequences are MNHNS and SASEGT. The CDR3, as DNA: TGTGCCAGCACCAGGACAGGGGTCGTCTCCTACGAGCAGTACTTC. Its protein product is CASTRTGVVSYEQYF.

The chain has TRBV15 and TRBJ1-1; D uncertain. CDR1 and CDR2 from the germline V gene are LNHNV and YYDKDF (reference sequence). The CDR3 contains 13 residues. V lost 0 bases to trimming and J lost 6 bases, with 8 bases between them. CDR3 in DNA: TGTGCCACCAGCAGAGATACTGCTCCTGAAGCTTTCTTT. Translating gives CATSRDTAPEAFF. Complete variable domain (other parts from reference TRBV15 and TRBJ1-1): DAMVIQNPRYQVTQFGKPVTLSCSQTLNHNVMYWYQQKSSQAPKLLFHYYDKDFNNEADTPDNFQSRRPNTSFCFLDIRSPGLGDTAMYLCATSRDTAPEAFFGQGTRLTVV.

The chain is built from TRBV7-3 and TRBJ2-5, with a weak D call TRBD1 (7 bases). Germline CDR1 reads SGHTA; CDR2 reads FQGTGA. V shed 4 bases and J shed 4 bases, with 16 bases lying between them. This CDR3 is 15 amino acids long. The CDR3, as DNA: TGTGCCAGCAGCTCGACGACAGGGAGGTTAGAGACCCAGTACTTC. Its protein is CASSSTTGRLETQYF.

This clone was seen a few times. The chain uses TRBV18 and TRBJ2-7, with D maybe TRBD2 (5 bases). There are 13 residues in the CDR3. Trimming took 6 bases from V and 6 from J, leaving 15 bases between them. The germline V gene encodes CDR1 KGHSH and CDR2 LQKENI. CDR3 DNA: TGTGCCAGCTCGCCCTTAGGGAGCGGCGAGCAGTACTTC. This encodes CASSPLGSGEQYF. Looking up the rest from reference TRBV18 and TRBJ2-7 gives the full variable domain: NAGVMQNPRHLVRRRGQEARLRCSPMKGHSHVYWYRQLPEEGLKFMVYLQKENIIDESGMPKERFSAEFPKEGPSILRIQQVVRGDSAAYFCASSPLGSGEQYFGPGTRLTVT.

The rearrangement links TRBV6-6 to TRBJ2-2; TRBD2 matches 9 bases. V shed 7 bases, J shed 12 bases, and the junction held 12 bases outside the gene matches. CDR3 length: 14 amino acids. Per the germline V gene, CDR1 is MNHNY and CDR2 is SVGAGI (reference sequence). The CDR3 is CASTRGGDPRQLFF. The CDR3 nucleotides are TGTGCCAGCACGCGGGGGGGCGACCCGCGGCAGCTGTTTTTT.